The entry that follows covers one T cell receptor (beta chain) sequence. This entry is derived from a study of T cells after yellow fever vaccination. MiXCR, run by TCRdb on the 5' RACE reads, gives a single entry per CDR3 protein. The sample carries some 500,000 distinct CDR3 sequences, roughly 13% recorded once. In germline, CDR1 is SGDLS, CDR2 YYNGEE. The CDR3 loop spans 13 amino acids. V was shortened by 3 bases and J by 6 bases, with 11 bases between the two germline ends. This TCR was sampled from a man aged 30 to 45 who received the YFV17D yellow fever vaccine. The sample consisted of PBMCs, taken on the day of the yellow fever booster vaccination. The V call is TRBV9, the J call TRBJ2-3, with unresolved D. This CDR3 is CASSANSGDTQYF. The CDR3 bases are TGTGCCAGCAGCGCTAACTCCGGGGATACGCAGTATTTT.